This T cell receptor beta chain was identified during a study of early T cells in non-severe SARS-CoV-2 infection. Background on the study: Whole-blood bulk RNA, unsorted, was sequenced, and chains were unpaired. Findings and limits, study-wide: Using VDJdb, the matching emphasized anti-spike CD8 responses while missing private and CD4 specificities.

cDNA molecules, individually, were tagged with unique molecular identifiers. From the 5' RACE reads, TCRdb called clonotypes with MiXCR, one entry per CDR3 protein. The sample has 80,000 to 95,000 distinct CDR3 sequences; roughly an eighth are singletons. Points on this clonotype: Its antigen is unidentified.

The CDR3 runs 15 residues. The ends were cut back, 3 bases at V and 8 bases at J, with 17 bases in the middle. Germline CDR1 SGHAT, CDR2 FQNNGV. The chain joins TRBV11-2 to TRBJ2-1; D perhaps matches TRBD1 (6 bases). This TCR came from an adult who was a healthcare worker with PCR-confirmed SARS-CoV-2 infection or an uninfected control (not recorded which). Sequenced material: whole blood. Here the CDR3 DNA reads TGTGCCAGCAGCTTCCGGGGACACCCAACTTATGAGCAGTTCTTC. Its translation is CASSFRGHPTYEQFF.